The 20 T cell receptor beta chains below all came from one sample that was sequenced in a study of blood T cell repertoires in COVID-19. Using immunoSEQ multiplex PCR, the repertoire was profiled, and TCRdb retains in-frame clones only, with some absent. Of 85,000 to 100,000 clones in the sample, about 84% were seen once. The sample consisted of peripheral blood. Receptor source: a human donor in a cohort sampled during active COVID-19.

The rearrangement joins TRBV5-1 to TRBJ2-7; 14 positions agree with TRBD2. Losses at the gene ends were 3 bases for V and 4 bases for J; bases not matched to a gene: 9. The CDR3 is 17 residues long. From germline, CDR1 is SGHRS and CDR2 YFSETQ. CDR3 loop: CASSWESGTSGSYEQYF. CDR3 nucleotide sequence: TGCGCCAGCAGCTGGGAGTCCGGGACTAGCGGGAGTTACGAGCAGTACTTC. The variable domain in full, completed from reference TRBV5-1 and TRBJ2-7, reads KAGVTQTPRYLIKTRGQQVTLSCSPISGHRSVSWYQQTPGQGLQFLFEYFSETQRNKGNFPGRFSGRQFSNSRSEMNVSTLELGDSALYLCASSWESGTSGSYEQYFGPGTRLTVT.

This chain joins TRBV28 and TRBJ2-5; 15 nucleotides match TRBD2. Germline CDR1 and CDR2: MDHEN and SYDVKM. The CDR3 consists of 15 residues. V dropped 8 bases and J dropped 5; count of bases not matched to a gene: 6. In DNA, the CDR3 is TGTGCCAGCGGACTAGCGGGAGGGCCTCTGGAGACCCAGTACTTC. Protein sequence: CASGLAGGPLETQYF.

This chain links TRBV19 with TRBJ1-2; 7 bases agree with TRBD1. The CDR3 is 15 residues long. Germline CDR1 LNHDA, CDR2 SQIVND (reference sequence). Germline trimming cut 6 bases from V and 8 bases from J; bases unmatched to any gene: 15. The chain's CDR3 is CASSSEGARVLGYTF. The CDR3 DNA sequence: TGTGCCAGTAGCAGCGAGGGGGCGCGAGTGTTGGGCTACACCTTC.

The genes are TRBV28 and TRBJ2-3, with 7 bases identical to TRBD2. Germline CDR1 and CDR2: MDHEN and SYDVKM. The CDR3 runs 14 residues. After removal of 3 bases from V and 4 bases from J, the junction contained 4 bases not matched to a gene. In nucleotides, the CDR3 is TGTGCCAGCAGTTTGGCGGGAGTGTCAGATACGCAGTATTTT. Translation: CASSLAGVSDTQYF. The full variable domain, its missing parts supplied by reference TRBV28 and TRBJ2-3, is DVKVTQSSRYLVKRTGEKVFLECVQDMDHENMFWYRQDPGLGLRLIYFSYDVKMKEKGDIPEGYSVSREKKERFSLILESASTNQTSMYLCASSLAGVSDTQYFGPGTRLTVL.

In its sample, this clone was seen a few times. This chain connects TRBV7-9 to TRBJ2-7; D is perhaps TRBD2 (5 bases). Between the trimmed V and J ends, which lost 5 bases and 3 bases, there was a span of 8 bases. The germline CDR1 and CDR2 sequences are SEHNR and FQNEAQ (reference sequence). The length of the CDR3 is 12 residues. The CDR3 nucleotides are TGTGCCAGCAGCCCAGACTACTACGAGCAGTACTTC. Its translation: CASSPDYYEQYF.

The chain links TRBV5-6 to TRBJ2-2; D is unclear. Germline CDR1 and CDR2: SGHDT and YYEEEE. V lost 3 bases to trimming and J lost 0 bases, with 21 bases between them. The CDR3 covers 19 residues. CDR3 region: CASSSITTYSFSNTGELFF. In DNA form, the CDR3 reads TGTGCCAGCAGCTCCATCACAACTTACAGCTTTTCGAACACCGGGGAGCTGTTTTTT. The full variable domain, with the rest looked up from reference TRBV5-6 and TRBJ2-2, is DAGVTQSPTHLIKTRGQQVTLRCSPKSGHDTVSWYQQALGQGPQFIFQYYEEEERQRGNFPDRFSGHQFPNYSSELNVNALLLGDSALYLCASSSITTYSFSNTGELFFGEGSRLTVL.

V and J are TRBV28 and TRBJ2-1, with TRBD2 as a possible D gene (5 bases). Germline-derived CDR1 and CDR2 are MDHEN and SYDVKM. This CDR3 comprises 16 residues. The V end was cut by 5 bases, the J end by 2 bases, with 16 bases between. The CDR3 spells CASSLAGPQAYNEQFF. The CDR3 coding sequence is TGTGCCAGCAGTCTAGCAGGACCGCAGGCCTACAATGAGCAGTTCTTC.

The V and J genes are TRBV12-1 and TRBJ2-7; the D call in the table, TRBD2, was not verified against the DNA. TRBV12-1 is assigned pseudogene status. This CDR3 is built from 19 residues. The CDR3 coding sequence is TGTGCCAGCAGCTTTCGGGGAGCGGGAGGTTTATTAAGCTCCTACGAGCAGTACTTC. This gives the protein CASSFRGAGGLLSSYEQYF.

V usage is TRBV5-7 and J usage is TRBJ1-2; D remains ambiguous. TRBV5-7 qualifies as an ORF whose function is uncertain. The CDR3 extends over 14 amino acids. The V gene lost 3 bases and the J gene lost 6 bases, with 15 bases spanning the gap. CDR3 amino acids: CASSYGAGEHGYTF. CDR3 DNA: TGTGCCAGCAGCTACGGAGCCGGCGAGCATGGCTACACCTTC.

The CDR3 is CASSQDRGSREKLFF. The CDR3 DNA reads as TGTGCCAGCAGCCAAGATCGGGGGAGCCGAGAAAAACTGTTTTTT. The gene calls are TRBV14 and TRBJ1-4, with D possibly matching TRBD1 (5 bases). With 0 bases removed from V and 8 bases from J, the gap between germline ends came to 13 bases. Germline CDR1 and CDR2: SGHDN and FVKESK. The CDR3 runs 15 residues.

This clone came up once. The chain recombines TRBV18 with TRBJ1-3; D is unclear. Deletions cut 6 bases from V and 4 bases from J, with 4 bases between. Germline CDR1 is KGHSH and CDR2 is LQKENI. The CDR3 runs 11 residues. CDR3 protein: CASSRGNTIYF. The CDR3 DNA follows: TGTGCCAGCTCGCGGGGAAACACCATATATTTT.

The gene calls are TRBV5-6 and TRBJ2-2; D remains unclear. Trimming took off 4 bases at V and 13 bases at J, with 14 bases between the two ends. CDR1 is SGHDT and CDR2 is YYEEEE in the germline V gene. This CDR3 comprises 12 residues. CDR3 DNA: TGTGCCAGCAGCCCCCCTACGACGGGGCTGTTTTTT. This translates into CASSPPTTGLFF.

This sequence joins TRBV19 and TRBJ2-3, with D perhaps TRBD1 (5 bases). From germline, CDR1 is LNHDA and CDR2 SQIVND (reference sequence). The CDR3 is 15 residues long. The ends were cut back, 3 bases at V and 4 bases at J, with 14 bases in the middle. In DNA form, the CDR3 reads TGTGCCAGTAGTATTAGGGCCAGGGCCGCAGATACGCAGTATTTT. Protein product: CASSIRARAADTQYF.

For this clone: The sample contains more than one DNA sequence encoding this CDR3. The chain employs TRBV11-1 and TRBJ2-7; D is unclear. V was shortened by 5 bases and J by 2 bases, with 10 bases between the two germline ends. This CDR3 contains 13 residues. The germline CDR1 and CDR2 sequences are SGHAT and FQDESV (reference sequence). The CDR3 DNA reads TGTGCCAGCAGCCGTTCGGGTCCCTACGAGCAGTACTTC. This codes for CASSRSGPYEQYF. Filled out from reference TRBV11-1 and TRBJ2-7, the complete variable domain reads EAEVAQSPRYKITEKSQAVAFWCDPISGHATLYWYRQILGQGPELLVQFQDESVVDDSQLPKDRFSAERLKGVDSTLKIQPAELGDSAMYLCASSRSGPYEQYFGPGTRLTVT.

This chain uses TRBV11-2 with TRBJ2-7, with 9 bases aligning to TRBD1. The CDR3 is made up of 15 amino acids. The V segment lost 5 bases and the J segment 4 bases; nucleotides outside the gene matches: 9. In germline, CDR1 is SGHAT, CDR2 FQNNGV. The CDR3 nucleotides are TGTGCCAGCAGCCTACTGGACAGGGGTTTATACGAGCAGTACTTC. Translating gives CASSLLDRGLYEQYF.

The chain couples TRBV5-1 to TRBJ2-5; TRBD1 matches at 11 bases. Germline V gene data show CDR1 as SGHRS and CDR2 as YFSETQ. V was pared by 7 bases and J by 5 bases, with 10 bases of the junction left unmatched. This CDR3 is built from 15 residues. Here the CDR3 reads CASSEGGTGGETQYF. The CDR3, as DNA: TGCGCCAGCTCCGAGGGAGGGACAGGGGGGGAGACCCAGTACTTC.

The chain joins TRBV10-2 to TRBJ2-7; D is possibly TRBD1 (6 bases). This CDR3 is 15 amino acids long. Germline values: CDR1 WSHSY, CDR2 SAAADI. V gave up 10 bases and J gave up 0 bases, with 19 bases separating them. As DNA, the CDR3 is TGCGCCACCCGGACAGACGAGTCCGGCTCCTACGAGCAGTACTTC. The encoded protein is CATRTDESGSYEQYF.

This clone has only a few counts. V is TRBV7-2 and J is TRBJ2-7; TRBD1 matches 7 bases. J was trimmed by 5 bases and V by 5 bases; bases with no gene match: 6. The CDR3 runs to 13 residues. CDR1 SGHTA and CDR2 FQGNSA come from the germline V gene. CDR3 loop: CASSRTGRDEQYF. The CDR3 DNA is TGTGCCAGCAGCCGGACAGGACGGGACGAGCAGTACTTC.

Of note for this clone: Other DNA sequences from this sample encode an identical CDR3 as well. CDR3 residues: CASSLAGTPNTGELFF. The CDR3 region has the DNA TGCGCCAGCAGCTTGGCTGGGACTCCTAACACCGGGGAGCTGTTTTTT. This chain joins TRBV5-1 and TRBJ2-2, with D perhaps matching TRBD2 (6 bases). There are 16 residues in the CDR3. The germline gives CDR1 SGHRS, CDR2 YFSETQ. V was trimmed by 0 bases and J by 2 bases, leaving 11 bases between them.

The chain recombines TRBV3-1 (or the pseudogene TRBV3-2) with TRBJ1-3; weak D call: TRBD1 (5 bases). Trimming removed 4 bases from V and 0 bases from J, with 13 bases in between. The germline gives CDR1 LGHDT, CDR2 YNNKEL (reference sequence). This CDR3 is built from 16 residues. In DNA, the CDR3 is TGTGCCAGCAGCCGACTCAGGGCCAGCTCTGGAAACACCATATATTTT. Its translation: CASSRLRASSGNTIYF.